These 20 T cell receptor beta chains share one sample of origin, sequenced in a study of monozygotic twins with inflammatory bowel disease. TCRdb re-called the 5' RACE reads; one entry per CDR3 protein, DNA not given. The sample holds approximately 400,000 distinct CDR3 sequences. The sequencing sample was made of blood. Receptor source: a human donor with ulcerative colitis or Crohn's disease, or a healthy co-twin of an affected twin (not recorded which).

The chain employs TRBV20-1 and TRBJ1-2; the TRBD1 assignment by TCRdb is unverifiable without DNA. This CDR3 region has 13 residues. The germline V gene has CDR1 DFQATT and CDR2 SNEGSKA (reference sequence). CDR3 in amino acids: CSATASGAYGYTF.

The CDR3 region is CSARIRHFYEQYF. The rearrangement uses TRBV20-1 and TRBJ2-7. The CDR3 runs 13 residues. Per the germline V gene, CDR1 is DFQATT and CDR2 is SNEGSKA (reference sequence).

This chain joins TRBV5-1 and TRBJ1-1. Looked up from germline, CDR1 is SGHRS and CDR2 is YFSETQ. The CDR3 consists of 13 residues. This CDR3 is CASSTAEGTEAFF.

The chain is built from TRBV11-2 and TRBJ2-2; lacking DNA, the TRBD1 call made by TCRdb goes unchecked. Germline values: CDR1 SGHAT, CDR2 FQNNGV. The CDR3 totals 16 residues. CDR3 loop: CASSGGQGFYTGELFF.

The chain uses TRBV7-3 and TRBJ2-1; absent DNA, TCRdb's TRBD1 call cannot be checked. CDR3 length: 16 amino acids. CDR1 is SGHTA, CDR2 FQGTGA, per germline. This CDR3 reads CASSPHPGPWGNEQFF.

This chain joins TRBV5-1 and TRBJ1-1; TCRdb's D call of TRBD1 is untestable without DNA. The CDR3 is made up of 17 amino acids. The germline V gene encodes CDR1 SGHRS and CDR2 YFSETQ. Here the CDR3 reads CASSLGGQGVGWSEAFF.

The J gene is TRBJ1-2, the V gene TRBV7-9; checking the TCRdb D call of TRBD1 is not possible without DNA. This CDR3 spans 14 amino acids. CDR1 is SEHNR and CDR2 is FQNEAQ in the germline V gene (reference sequence). The CDR3 sequence: CASSLDAGNYGYTF.

The genes are TRBV28 and TRBJ2-7. Germline V CDR1 and CDR2: MDHEN, SYDVKM. This CDR3 has 12 amino acids. CDR3 in amino acids: CASSFPCKEQYF. Combining the CDR3 with reference TRBV28 and TRBJ2-7 gives the whole variable domain DVKVTQSSRYLVKRTGEKVFLECVQDMDHENMFWYRQDPGLGLRLIYFSYDVKMKEKGDIPEGYSVSREKKERFSLILESASTNQTSMYLCASSFPCKEQYFGPGTRLTVT.

The chain links TRBV12-3 or TRBV12-4 to TRBJ2-6; with no DNA, the TCRdb D assignment of TRBD1 cannot be verified. This CDR3 is built from 19 residues. This CDR3 reads CASRRTGEALRSGANVLTF.

This rearrangement joins TRBV5-5 to TRBJ1-2. The germline CDR1 and CDR2 sequences are SGHKS and YYEKEE (reference sequence). The CDR3 totals 14 residues. CDR3 sequence reads: CASSSWTLNYGYTF. The full variable domain, with the rest looked up from reference TRBV5-5 and TRBJ1-2, is DAGVTQSPTHLIKTRGQQVTLRCSPISGHKSVSWYQQVLGQGPQFIFQYYEKEERGRGNFPDRFSARQFPNYSSELNVNALLLGDSALYLCASSSWTLNYGYTFGSGTRLTVV.

The gene calls are TRBV5-1 and TRBJ2-2. The CDR3 contains 15 residues. Germline-derived CDR1 and CDR2 are SGHRS and YFSETQ. This CDR3 reads CASSSTGSNTGELFF.

The J gene is TRBJ2-1, the V gene TRBV7-3; the TRBD2 assignment by TCRdb is unverifiable without DNA. The CDR3 runs to 15 residues. Germline CDR1 SGHTA, CDR2 FQGTGA. CDR3 residues: CASSLSAGVPNEQFF.

The chain joins TRBV7-9 to TRBJ2-1; TCRdb picks TRBD2, but there is no DNA to check that call. The CDR3 extends over 14 amino acids. Germline CDR1 reads SEHNR; CDR2 reads FQNEAQ (reference sequence). CDR3 sequence: CASSLSGLAGVLIF.

The chain combines TRBV13 with TRBJ2-1; the TCRdb D gene call, TRBD1, has no DNA to confirm it. Germline CDR1 is PRHDT and CDR2 is FYEKMQ (reference sequence). The CDR3 has 13 residues. CDR3 residues: CASSFSAGHEQFF.

The chain links TRBV7-9 to TRBJ1-2; TCRdb picks TRBD1, but there is no DNA to check that call. Germline CDR1 SEHNR, CDR2 FQNEAQ (reference sequence). This CDR3 has 13 amino acids. CDR3 sequence: CASSLNGGTGYTF.

The V and J genes are TRBV20-1 and TRBJ2-1. CDR3 size: 14 residues. Germline V gene data show CDR1 as DFQATT and CDR2 as SNEGSKA (reference sequence). The CDR3 protein is CSAIRGSSYNEQFF.

The CDR3 loop reads CASSDRDSPGYTF. This chain connects TRBV9 to TRBJ1-2; TCRdb's D call of TRBD1 is untestable without DNA. Germline V gene data show CDR1 as SGDLS and CDR2 as YYNGEE. The CDR3 extends over 13 amino acids.

The chain joins TRBV7-9 to TRBJ1-1; TCRdb names TRBD1, which stays unverified in the absence of DNA. Germline V CDR1 and CDR2: SEHNR, FQNEAQ (reference sequence). The CDR3 has 14 amino acids. The CDR3 sequence: CASSLDRTNTEAFF.

The chain recombines TRBV30 with TRBJ2-7; TCRdb names TRBD2, which stays unverified in the absence of DNA. CDR1 is GTSNPN, CDR2 SVGIG, per germline (reference sequence). This CDR3 comprises 15 residues. This CDR3 reads CAWSPGTSGAYEQYF.

This chain joins TRBV5-6 and TRBJ2-2. The CDR3 consists of 14 residues. Germline V gene sequence: CDR1 SGHDT, CDR2 YYEEEE. The CDR3 region is CASSLAGVPGELFF.